These T cell receptor beta chains were read from a single sample in a study of T cells in Graves' hyperthyroidism and ophthalmopathy. Via MiXCR, TCRdb re-called the multiplex PCR reads, giving one row per CDR3 protein. The repertoire holds around 400,000 distinct CDR3 sequences, over 12% seen once, with about 20% in the top ten. Material: blood. The receptor source for this set is a woman aged 55 to 70 with Graves' ophthalmopathy. The CDR3 runs from the conserved cysteine through the conserved F or W. The D gene is left open where the match is weak. Size tells how often a clone was seen (once, few, many) or the class of an expanded clone, and some rows leave it out.

size	V	J	D	CDR3	DNA
-	TRBV12-3/TRBV12-4	TRBJ2-5	TRBD1	CASSGPSTGGQYF	TGTGCCAGCAGTGGGCCCTCCACAGGGGGCCAGTACTTC
many	TRBV28	TRBJ1-5	-	CASNSQPQHF	TGTGCCAGCAATAGTCAGCCCCAGCATTTT
few	TRBV7-8	TRBJ2-1	TRBD1	CASSTGRGRPNEQFF	TGTGCCAGCAGCACCGGCAGGGGGCGCCCCAATGAGCAGTTCTTC
many	TRBV18	TRBJ1-6	-	CASSLREGSSPLHF	TGTGCCAGCTCACTCAGGGAGGGGAGTTCACCCCTCCACTTT
many	TRBV11-2	TRBJ2-1	TRBD2	CASSLLAGGRINEQFF	TGTGCCAGCAGCTTACTAGCGGGAGGTCGGATCAATGAGCAGTTCTTC
-	TRBV10-1	TRBJ1-3	-	CASTSGTGNTIYF	TGCGCCAGCACCTCGGGGACTGGAAACACCATATATTTT
-	TRBV27	TRBJ2-5	TRBD1	CASRPGIGGAETQYF	TGTGCCAGCAGACCCGGGATAGGGGGCGCGGAGACCCAGTACTTC
many	TRBV2	TRBJ2-5	-	CASGLSLETQYF	TGTGCCAGCGGACTGTCACTGGAGACCCAGTACTTC
many	TRBV18	TRBJ1-6	-	CASSPADGGAGSPLHF	TGTGCCAGCTCACCAGCTGACGGGGGCGCAGGTTCACCCCTCCACTTT
-	TRBV29-1	TRBJ2-1	TRBD2	CSVFTSGSSYNEQFF	TGCAGCGTTTTTACTAGCGGGAGCTCCTACAATGAGCAGTTCTTC
many	TRBV20-1	TRBJ2-7	-	CSARDDGGPHEQYF	TGCAGTGCTAGAGACGATGGCGGCCCCCACGAGCAGTACTTC
many	TRBV3-1	TRBJ1-1	-	CASSQRTDWGEAFF	TGTGCCAGCAGCCAACGGACAGATTGGGGTGAAGCTTTCTTT
few	TRBV5-1	TRBJ2-3	TRBD1	CASSQGRGRTDTQYF	TGCGCCAGCAGCCAGGGCAGGGGGCGCACAGATACGCAGTATTTT
-	TRBV12-3/TRBV12-4	TRBJ2-5	TRBD2	CASRPGTSGRGRSTQYF	TGTGCCAGCAGACCCGGGACTAGCGGGAGGGGGAGAAGTACCCAGTACTTC
many	TRBV5-8	TRBJ2-1	TRBD2	CASSSGLATNEQFF	TGTGCCAGCAGCTCCGGACTAGCGACCAATGAGCAGTTCTTC
many	TRBV7-3	TRBJ2-7	TRBD2	CASSLTSGTPYEQYF	TGTGCCAGCAGCTTGACTAGCGGGACCCCCTACGAGCAGTACTTC
many	TRBV6-1	TRBJ1-1	TRBD1	CASTGTGGAFF	TGTGCCAGCACCGGGACAGGGGGAGCTTTCTTT
-	TRBV28	TRBJ1-3	-	CASSLVRTRNTIYF	TGTGCCAGCAGTTTAGTCAGGACCCGAAACACCATATATTTT
many	TRBV7-3	TRBJ2-1	-	CASSPRRAGSYNEQFF	TGTGCCAGCAGCCCGCGGCGGGCGGGTTCCTACAATGAGCAGTTCTTC